This T cell receptor (beta chain) was found in a study of T cell repertoires in cytomegalovirus infection. Study-wide context: A matching HLA type, together with CMV infection, was signaled by public TCR beta signatures.

Trimming cost V 5 bases and J 2 bases; bases outside gene matches: 10. Germline CDR1 DFQATT, CDR2 SNEGSKA (reference sequence). The CDR3 is 16 amino acids. Comments on this clonotype: Its matching antigen is unknown.

TCRdb itself ran the reads through MiXCR, one entry per CDR3 protein. The table lists over 250,000 distinct CDR3 sequences, around 20% of them singletons. The material sequenced was cultured PBMCs, taken from culture after CMV antigen stimulation. The receptor was isolated from a human donor in good health (CMV status not recorded). Some clones in this sample may be carry-over from other donors' samples. The chain employs TRBV20-1 and TRBJ2-3; TRBD2 aligns across 10 bases. The CDR3 DNA sequence: TGCAGTGCTGGGTCCCGGACTAGCGGAAACACAGATACGCAGTATTTT. It is translated as CSAGSRTSGNTDTQYF.